This TCR beta chain was documented in a study of T-cell memory formation after mild COVID-19. Study at large: Among the donors, TCR clusters were largely specific to each donor. Study-wide points: A subset of responding clones appeared in pre-infection memory, suggesting cross-reactive memory joined. The main location of contracting CD4+ clones was CM and EM, and that of contracting CD8+ clones was EMRA.

The CDR3 length is 12 residues. V was cut by 4 bases and J by 2 bases, with 5 bases left in between. Germline V CDR1 and CDR2: MNHEY, SVGEGT. On this clonotype: No antigen is known for it.

Constant-segment-primed 5'RACE gave TCR alpha and TCR beta cDNA libraries with sample barcodes and UMIs. TCRdb ran MiXCR on the 5' RACE reads and lists one entry per CDR3 protein. The table includes approximately 260,000 distinct CDR3 sequences, roughly 18% detected once. The specimen sequenced was PBMCs or a T cell subset sorted from them (not recorded which). The receptor was isolated from a man aged 18 to 30 who had mild COVID-19 (a few samples of this study predate the infection). Cell type and time point are not known. The rearrangement links TRBV6-2 or TRBV6-3 to TRBJ2-5; no reliable D call. The CDR3 is CASSSRQETQYF. In nucleotides, the CDR3 is TGTGCCAGCAGTTCCCGTCAAGAGACCCAGTACTTC.